The 4 T cell receptor beta chains below were found in one sample sequenced in a study of OX40 agonist ivuxolimab in advanced cancers. TCRdb's copy holds only in-frame clones and misses some; the assay was immunoSEQ multiplex PCR. The sample includes approximately 70,000 clones, about 85% seen only once; the top ten take roughly 16%. The sample here was CD4+ or CD8+ T cells sorted from blood, taken in a trial of the OX40 agonist ivuxolimab. The receptors stem from an adult with an advanced solid tumor such as melanoma, head and neck, liver or kidney cancer.

This chain joins TRBV6-5 and TRBJ1-2, with D unclear. Germline V gene data show CDR1 as MNHEY and CDR2 as SVGAGI. This CDR3 contains 16 residues. Between the trimmed V and J ends, which lost 0 bases and 4 bases, there was a span of 15 bases. CDR3 loop: CASSYSLTYHPYGYTF. CDR3 DNA: TGTGCCAGCAGTTACTCGTTAACGTACCACCCCTATGGCTACACCTTC.

The rearrangement joins TRBV6-1 to TRBJ2-3, with 12 bases that match TRBD2. The CDR3 sequence is 18 residues long. The V gene end was trimmed by 3 bases and the J gene end by 0 bases; junction bases not matched to a gene: 7. Germline CDR1 and CDR2: MNHNS and SASEGT. The CDR3 DNA reads TGTGCCAGCAGTGATTCCCCAGGGACTAGCGGGAGCACAGATACGCAGTATTTT. Translating gives CASSDSPGTSGSTDTQYF.

This chain connects TRBV5-1 to TRBJ2-5; D is unclear. V was clipped by 0 bases and J by 3 bases, with 6 bases between them. CDR1 and CDR2 from the germline V gene are SGHRS and YFSETQ. This CDR3 is 13 amino acids long. The CDR3 bases are TGCGCCAGCAGCTTGGGACCTAAAGAGACCCAGTACTTC. This translates into CASSLGPKETQYF.

This sequence joins TRBV9 and TRBJ2-3, with a possible D match to TRBD2 (5 bases). The CDR3 totals 16 residues. V lost 0 bases and J lost 1, with 12 bases in between. Germline V lookup: CDR1 SGDLS, CDR2 YYNGEE. CDR3 loop: CASSVAASLGTDTQYF. CDR3 nucleotides: TGTGCCAGCAGCGTAGCGGCTAGCCTGGGCACAGATACGCAGTATTTT.